The sequence of this T cell receptor beta chain was determined in a study of control samples from healthy donors and cancer patients. Germline CDR1 reads SGHRS; CDR2 reads YFSETQ. With V trimmed by 2 bases and J by 5 bases, 4 bases remained unmatched. There are 14 residues in the CDR3. This clone has just a few counts. Assay: immunoSEQ multiplex PCR; the TCRdb copy retains only in-frame clones and omits some. The repertoire holds 130,000 to 150,000 clones, with more than 85% as singletons. The specimen was blood. The V call is TRBV5-1, the J call TRBJ2-5, with TRBD2 matching 9 bases. The sequence was collected from a woman under 40 in good health. Here the CDR3 reads CASSFSGSLETQYF. As DNA, the CDR3 is TGCGCCAGCAGCTTTAGCGGGAGTTTGGAGACCCAGTACTTC.